This is a list of T cell receptor beta chains from one sample in a study of T cells in Graves' hyperthyroidism and ophthalmopathy. In TCRdb, the multiplex PCR reads were re-called with MiXCR into one record per CDR3 protein. The data hold roughly 380,000 distinct CDR3 sequences, with about 20% observed a single time. Sequences were obtained from blood. All receptors derive from a woman aged 18-30 years with Graves' hyperthyroidism. Each CDR3 is given with its conserved first and last residue. The order of the fields is J gene, V gene, D gene, clone size, CDR3 protein, CDR3 DNA. A D gene is named only where the DNA matches it firmly. Size is stated for part of the rows, as once, few or many counts, or as a class when the clone is expanded.

>TRBJ2-5|TRBV6-2/TRBV6-3|.|many
CASSLFQFQETQYF
TGTGCCAGCAGTTTATTCCAATTCCAAGAGACCCAGTACTTC
>TRBJ2-7|TRBV15|.|many
CATGEDGLGSYEQYF
TGTGCCACCGGGGAGGACGGACTCGGTTCCTACGAGCAGTACTTC
>TRBJ2-7|TRBV7-6|.|many
CASSLGGGPRNEQYF
TGTGCCAGCAGCTTAGGGGGAGGACCGAGAAACGAGCAGTACTTC
>TRBJ2-5|TRBV29-1|.|many
CSVELRTSQETQYF
TGCAGCGTTGAGCTACGGACGTCCCAAGAGACCCAGTACTTC
>TRBJ2-7|TRBV6-5|.|many
CASTKTLDYEQYF
TGTGCCAGCACCAAAACACTTGACTACGAGCAGTACTTC
>TRBJ1-1|TRBV4-2|.|many
CASSPWTIGTEAFF
TGTGCCAGCAGCCCTTGGACGATAGGCACTGAAGCTTTCTTT
>TRBJ1-2|TRBV20-1|.|many
CSASQPAGGYTF
TGCAGTGCTAGCCAGCCCGCTGGAGGCTACACCTTC
>TRBJ2-5|TRBV6-2/TRBV6-3|TRBD2|.
CAASGGGQETQYF
TGTGCGGCCAGCGGGGGTGGTCAAGAGACCCAGTACTTC
>TRBJ2-7|TRBV11-2|.|many
CASSTRRAFYEQYF
TGTGCCAGCAGCACCCGGAGGGCATTCTACGAGCAGTACTTC
>TRBJ2-5|TRBV20-1|TRBD2|many
CSARDPSGGAKETQYF
TGCAGTGCTAGAGATCCGAGCGGGGGGGCCAAAGAGACCCAGTACTTC
>TRBJ1-1|TRBV20-1|.|many
CSASPSVGEAFF
TGCAGTGCTAGTCCAAGCGTGGGGGAAGCTTTCTTT
>TRBJ1-5|TRBV20-1|.|many
CSAVGEQPQHF
TGCAGTGCTGTAGGGGAACAGCCCCAGCATTTT
>TRBJ2-7|TRBV27|.|many
CASSLTPGPLNEQYF
TGTGCCAGCAGTTTAACCCCCGGACCCCTCAACGAGCAGTACTTC
>TRBJ1-6|TRBV20-1|.|many
CSATDSSSYNSPLHF
TGCAGTGCTACGGACAGTAGCTCCTATAATTCACCCCTCCACTTT
>TRBJ2-2|TRBV20-1|.|many
CSARIAGSGTGELFF
TGCAGTGCTAGGATAGCAGGCTCAGGCACCGGGGAGCTGTTTTTT
>TRBJ2-7|TRBV20-1|.|many
CSANVPGKKLEQYF
TGCAGTGCTAACGTCCCCGGGAAAAAACTCGAGCAGTACTTC
>TRBJ2-2|TRBV7-2|.|many
CASSLVPGELFF
TGTGCCAGCAGCTTAGTTCCCGGGGAGCTGTTTTTT
>TRBJ1-2|TRBV6-5|TRBD1|many
CASSSKGTPTGGYGYTF
TGTGCCAGCAGTTCCAAGGGGACCCCGACAGGGGGTTATGGCTACACCTTC
>TRBJ1-2|TRBV13|TRBD1|many
CASSRSGQGAYGYTF
TGTGCCAGCAGCCGTTCGGGACAGGGGGCCTATGGCTACACCTTC
>TRBJ1-2|TRBV5-1|.|many
CASSWQGNGQYGYTF
TGCGCCAGCAGCTGGCAGGGCAATGGACAGTATGGCTACACCTTC
>TRBJ2-5|TRBV4-1|.|many
CASSRGGENQETQYF
TGCGCCAGCAGCCGAGGCGGGGAAAACCAAGAGACCCAGTACTTC